This TCR beta chain was sequenced during a study of shared clonotypes between healthy human individuals. Overall study findings and caveats: Blood was the only sampled material, and tissue repertoires likely differ.

Details on this clone: The antigen is not known.

Germline V CDR1 and CDR2: SGHTA, FQGTGA. This CDR3 has 16 residues. V gave up 5 bases and J gave up 1 base, with 14 bases separating them. Generated by immunoSEQ multiplex PCR, the TCRdb table keeps only in-frame clones and is missing some. Of around 1.1 million clones listed, 70% to 80% were seen once; the top ten hold over 0.8%. This TCR came from a young man in good health. Some clones in this sample may be carry-over from other donors' samples. This rearrangement joins TRBV7-3 to TRBJ2-2; either TRBD1 or TRBD2 may supply D (5 bases each). Material for sequencing was memory CD4+ T cells from PBMCs. Subset denoted: CD45RA-negative fraction. CDR3 nucleotide sequence: TGTGCCAGCAGCCTTTTCGGGGCTGGGAACACCGGGGAGCTGTTTTTT. Translated, it gives CASSLFGAGNTGELFF.